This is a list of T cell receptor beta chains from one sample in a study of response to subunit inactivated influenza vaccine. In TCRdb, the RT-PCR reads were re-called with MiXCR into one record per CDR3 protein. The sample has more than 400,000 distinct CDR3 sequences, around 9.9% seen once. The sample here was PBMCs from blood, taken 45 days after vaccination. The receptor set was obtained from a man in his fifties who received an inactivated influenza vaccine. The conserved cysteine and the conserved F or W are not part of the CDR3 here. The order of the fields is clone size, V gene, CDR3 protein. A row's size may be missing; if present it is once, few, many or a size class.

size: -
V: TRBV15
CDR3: ATSRDLGTGANYGYT

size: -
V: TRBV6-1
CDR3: ASSEAAVGVEGYEQY

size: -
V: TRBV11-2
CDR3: ASSLVSGYEQF

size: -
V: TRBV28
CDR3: ASSSFSGNTIY

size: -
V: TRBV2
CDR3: ASSGRGGQRSYEQY

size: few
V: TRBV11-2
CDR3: ASSLDLGDRGVYEQY

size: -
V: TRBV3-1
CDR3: ASSQEPAGTGELF

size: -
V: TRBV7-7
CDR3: ASSQGIGELF

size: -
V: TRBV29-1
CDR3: SVTSGLAANTGELF

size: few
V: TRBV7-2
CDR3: ASSLRNSESYEQY

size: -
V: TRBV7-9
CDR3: ASSSIRDTIVAF

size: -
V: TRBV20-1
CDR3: SARETSGYQETQY

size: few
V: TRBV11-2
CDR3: ASSPTAGADTQY

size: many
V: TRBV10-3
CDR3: AISARSTEQY

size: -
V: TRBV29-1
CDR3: SVTPQEGGSSYNEQF

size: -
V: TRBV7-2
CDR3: ASSYRVGGMGRETQY

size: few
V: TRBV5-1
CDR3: ASSHGWGRSYNEQF

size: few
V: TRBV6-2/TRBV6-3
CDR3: ASSYVYGELF

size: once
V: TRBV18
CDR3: ASSPNREMYSGANVLT

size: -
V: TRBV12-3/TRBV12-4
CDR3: ASSPSYYNEQF

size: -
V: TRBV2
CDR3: ASREGHVYT

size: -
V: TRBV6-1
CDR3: ASTKGRVDYGYT

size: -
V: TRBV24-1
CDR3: ATSDAGTASYSGELF

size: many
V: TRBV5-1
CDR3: ASSLQPGKDTEAF

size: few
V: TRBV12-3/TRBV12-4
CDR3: ASSYPLTRTDTQY

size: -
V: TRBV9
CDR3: ASSVSPGQNNEKLF

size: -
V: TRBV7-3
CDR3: ASSEQGDFGSPLH

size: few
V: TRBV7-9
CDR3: ASRFPRTSQY

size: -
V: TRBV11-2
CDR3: ASSLGPGMSGEQY

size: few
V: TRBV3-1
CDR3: ASSQQHTFEQY

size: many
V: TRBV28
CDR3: ASSLPNVEYEQY

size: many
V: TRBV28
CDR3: ASSLVGSYGYT

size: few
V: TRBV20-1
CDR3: SARGLAGRETQY

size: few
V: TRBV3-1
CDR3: ASSQGLAESYEQY

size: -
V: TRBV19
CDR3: ASGGGYNEQF

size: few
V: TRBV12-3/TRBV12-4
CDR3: ASSFGESGANVLT

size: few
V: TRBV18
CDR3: ASSPRLNEKLF

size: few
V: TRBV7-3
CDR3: ASSLTPRAGELF

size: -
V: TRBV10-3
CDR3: AISGGGSRSGPYEQY

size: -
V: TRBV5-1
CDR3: ASSLDGTSGIYEQY

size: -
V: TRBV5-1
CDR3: ASSFQGTEAF

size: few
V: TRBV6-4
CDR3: AGCVGGGQETQY

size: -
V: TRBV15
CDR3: ATSRVLAKGEKLF

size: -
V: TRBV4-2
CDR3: ASSQDYRGRSISEAF

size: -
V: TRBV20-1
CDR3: SARTSLSVGTIY

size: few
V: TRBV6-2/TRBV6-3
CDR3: ASSLGTGVPGANVLT

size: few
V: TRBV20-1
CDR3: SARDRGAEPREQY

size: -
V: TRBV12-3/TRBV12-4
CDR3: ASSPTGSLTGGYT

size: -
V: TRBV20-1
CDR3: SARARGGTDTQY